This T cell receptor (beta chain) was captured by sequencing in a study of T-cell reconstitution after alpha-beta-depleted transplantation in children. The TCRbeta library was prepared with unique molecular identifiers. TCRdb reanalysed the PCR reads using MiXCR and keeps one entry per CDR3 protein. The table lists about 500,000 distinct CDR3 sequences, around a third of them singletons, with approximately 2.3% in the top ten. The sequencing here drew on PBMCs from the stem cell graft donor, taken from the stem cell graft. This clonotype was sampled from a human donor who donated a stem cell graft to a child with aplastic anemia.

CDR3 DNA sequence: TGCGCCAGCAGCTTGGGGCTAGCGGGCGGCTCCTACAATGAGCAGTTCTTC. This sequence encodes CASSLGLAGGSYNEQFF. The J gene is TRBJ2-1, the V gene TRBV5-1; 8 nucleotides agree with TRBD2. This CDR3 spans 17 amino acids. V was clipped by 0 bases and J by 0 bases; unmatched bases: 5. Looked up from germline, CDR1 is SGHRS and CDR2 is YFSETQ.